The clone carrying this TCR beta chain was detected only once. Germline CDR1 and CDR2: LGHNT and FRNRAP. The CDR3 consists of 13 residues. V lost 6 bases to trimming and J lost 2 bases, with 10 bases between them. Clones were sequenced by immunoSEQ multiplex PCR, and TCRdb holds only the in-frame ones, with some missing. The table includes some 120,000 clones, around four fifths detected once. These data come from a study of blood T cell repertoires in COVID-19. For the study at large: PBMCs, B-cell-depleted T cells, or T cells provided the cDNA or gDNA that made up the material.

Sequenced: peripheral blood. The chain joins TRBV12-5 to TRBJ1-2; TRBD1 might be the D (6 bases). This TCR was sampled from a man in his 70s with acute or convalescent COVID-19. This CDR3 reads CASGQGQNYGYTF. CDR3 sequence (DNA): TGTGCTAGTGGCCAAGGACAGAACTATGGCTACACCTTC.